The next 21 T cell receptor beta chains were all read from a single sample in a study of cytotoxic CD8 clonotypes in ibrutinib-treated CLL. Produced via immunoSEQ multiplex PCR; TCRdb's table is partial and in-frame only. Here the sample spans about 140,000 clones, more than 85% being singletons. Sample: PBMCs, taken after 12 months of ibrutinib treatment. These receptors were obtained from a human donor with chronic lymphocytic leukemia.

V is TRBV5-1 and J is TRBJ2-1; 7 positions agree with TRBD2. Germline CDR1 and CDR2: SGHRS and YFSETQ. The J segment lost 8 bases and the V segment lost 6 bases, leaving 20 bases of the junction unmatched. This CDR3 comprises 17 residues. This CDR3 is CASKPRSSGLGWDEQFF. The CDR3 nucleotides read TGCGCCAGCAAACCGAGGTCTAGCGGCCTTGGGTGGGATGAGCAGTTCTTC.

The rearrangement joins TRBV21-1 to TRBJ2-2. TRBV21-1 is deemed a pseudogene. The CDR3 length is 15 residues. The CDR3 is CASSTFGVPPGELFF. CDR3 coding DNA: TGTGCCAGCAGCACCTTTGGGGTTCCCCCCGGGGAGCTGTTTTTT.

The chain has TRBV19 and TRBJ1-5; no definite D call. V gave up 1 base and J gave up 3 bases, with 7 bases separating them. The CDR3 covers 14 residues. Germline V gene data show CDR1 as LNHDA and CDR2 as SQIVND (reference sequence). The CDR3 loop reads CASSIVGDNQPQHF. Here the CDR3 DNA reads TGTGCCAGTAGTATAGTTGGAGACAATCAGCCCCAGCATTTT.

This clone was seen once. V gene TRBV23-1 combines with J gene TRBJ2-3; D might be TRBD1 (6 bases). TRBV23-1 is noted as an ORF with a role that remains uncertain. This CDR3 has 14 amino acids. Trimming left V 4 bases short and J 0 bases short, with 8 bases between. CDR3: CASSLRGSTDTQYF. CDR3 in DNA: TGCGCCAGCAGTCTAAGGGGGAGCACAGATACGCAGTATTTT.

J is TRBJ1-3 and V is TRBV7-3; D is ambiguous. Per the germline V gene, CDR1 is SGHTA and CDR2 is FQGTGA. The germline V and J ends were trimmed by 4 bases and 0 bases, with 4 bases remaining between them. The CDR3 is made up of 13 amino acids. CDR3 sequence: CASSYNSGNTIYF. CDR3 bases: TGTGCCAGCAGCTACAACTCTGGAAACACCATATATTTT.

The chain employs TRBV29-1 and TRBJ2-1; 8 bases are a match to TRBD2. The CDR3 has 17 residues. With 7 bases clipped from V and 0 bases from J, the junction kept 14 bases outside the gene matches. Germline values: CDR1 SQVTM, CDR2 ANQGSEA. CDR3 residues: CSATGGNRLSSYNEQFF. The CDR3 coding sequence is TGCAGCGCTACGGGGGGGAACAGGCTTAGCTCCTACAATGAGCAGTTCTTC.

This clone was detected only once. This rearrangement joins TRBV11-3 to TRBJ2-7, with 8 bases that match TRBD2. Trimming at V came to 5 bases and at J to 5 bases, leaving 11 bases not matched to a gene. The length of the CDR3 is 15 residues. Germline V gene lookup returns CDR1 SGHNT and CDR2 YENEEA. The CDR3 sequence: CASSQSGSGFNEQYF. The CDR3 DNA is TGTGCCAGCAGCCAAAGCGGGAGTGGTTTTAACGAGCAGTACTTC. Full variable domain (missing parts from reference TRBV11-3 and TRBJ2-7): EAGVVQSPRYKIIEKKQPVAFWCNPISGHNTLYWYLQNLGQGPELLIRYENEEAVDDSQLPKDRFSAERLKGVDSTLKIQPAELGDSAVYLCASSQSGSGFNEQYFGPGTRLTVT.

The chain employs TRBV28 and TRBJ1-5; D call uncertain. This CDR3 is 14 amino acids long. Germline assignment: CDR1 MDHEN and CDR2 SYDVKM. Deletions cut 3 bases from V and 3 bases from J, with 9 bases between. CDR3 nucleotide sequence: TGTGCCAGCAGTTTGGAAACAGACAATCAGCCCCAGCATTTT. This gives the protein CASSLETDNQPQHF.

The CDR3 sequence: CASSPGTPDYNEQFF. As DNA, the CDR3 is TGTGCCAGCTCACCAGGGACCCCCGACTACAATGAGCAGTTCTTC. The gene calls are TRBV18 and TRBJ2-1; D tentatively reads TRBD1 or TRBD2 (5 bases each). Germline lookup yields CDR1 KGHSH and CDR2 LQKENI. Between the trimmed V and J ends, which lost 2 bases and 3 bases, there was a span of 11 bases. The CDR3 length is 15 residues.

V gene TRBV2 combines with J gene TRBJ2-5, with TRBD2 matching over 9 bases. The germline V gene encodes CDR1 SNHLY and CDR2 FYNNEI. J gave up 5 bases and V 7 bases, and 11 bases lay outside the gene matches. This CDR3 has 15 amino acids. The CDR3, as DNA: TGTGCCAGCACGAGGGTGACTAGCGGATGGGAGACCCAGTACTTC. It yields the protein CASTRVTSGWETQYF.

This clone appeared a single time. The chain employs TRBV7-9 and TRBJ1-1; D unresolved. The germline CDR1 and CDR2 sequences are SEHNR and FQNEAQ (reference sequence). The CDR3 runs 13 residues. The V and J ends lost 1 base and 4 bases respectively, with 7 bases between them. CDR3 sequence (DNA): TGTGCCAGCAGCTTAGGGCCGAGCACTGAAGCTTTCTTT. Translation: CASSLGPSTEAFF.

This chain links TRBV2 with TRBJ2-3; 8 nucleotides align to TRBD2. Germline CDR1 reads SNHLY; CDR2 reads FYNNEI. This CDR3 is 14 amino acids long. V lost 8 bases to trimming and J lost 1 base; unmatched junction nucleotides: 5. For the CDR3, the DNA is TGTGCCAGCGCAACGGGAGGGGGCACAGATACGCAGTATTTT. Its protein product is CASATGGGTDTQYF.

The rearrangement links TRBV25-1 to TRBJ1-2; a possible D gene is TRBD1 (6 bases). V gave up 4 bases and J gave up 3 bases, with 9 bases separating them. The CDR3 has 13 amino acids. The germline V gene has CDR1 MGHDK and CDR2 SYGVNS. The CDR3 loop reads CASSGDKHYGYTF. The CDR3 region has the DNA TGTGCCAGCAGTGGGGACAAACACTATGGCTACACCTTC.

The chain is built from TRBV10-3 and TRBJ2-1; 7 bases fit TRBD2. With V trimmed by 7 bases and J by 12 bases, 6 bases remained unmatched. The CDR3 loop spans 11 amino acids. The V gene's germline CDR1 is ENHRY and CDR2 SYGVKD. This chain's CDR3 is CAITPGGRQFF. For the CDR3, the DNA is TGTGCCATCACCCCGGGAGGTAGGCAGTTCTTC.

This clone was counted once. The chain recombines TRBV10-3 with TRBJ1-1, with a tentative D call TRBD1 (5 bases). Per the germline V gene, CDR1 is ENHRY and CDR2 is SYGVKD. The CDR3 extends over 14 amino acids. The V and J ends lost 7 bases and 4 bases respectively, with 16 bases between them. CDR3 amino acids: CAIMGTSIGTEAFF. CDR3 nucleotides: TGTGCCATCATGGGGACTTCGATTGGCACTGAAGCTTTCTTT.

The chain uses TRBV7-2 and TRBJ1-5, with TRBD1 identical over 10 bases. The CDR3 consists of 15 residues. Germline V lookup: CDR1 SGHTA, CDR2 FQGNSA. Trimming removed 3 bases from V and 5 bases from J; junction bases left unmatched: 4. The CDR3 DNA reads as TGTGCCAGCAGCTTTGGGGGACAGGGGCATCAGCCCCAGCATTTT. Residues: CASSFGGQGHQPQHF.

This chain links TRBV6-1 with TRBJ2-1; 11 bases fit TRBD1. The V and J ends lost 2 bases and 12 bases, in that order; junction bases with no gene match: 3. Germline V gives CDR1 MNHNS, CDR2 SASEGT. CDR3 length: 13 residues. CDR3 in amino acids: CASSEYGTGGQFF. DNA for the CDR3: TGTGCCAGCAGTGAATATGGGACAGGGGGGCAGTTCTTC.

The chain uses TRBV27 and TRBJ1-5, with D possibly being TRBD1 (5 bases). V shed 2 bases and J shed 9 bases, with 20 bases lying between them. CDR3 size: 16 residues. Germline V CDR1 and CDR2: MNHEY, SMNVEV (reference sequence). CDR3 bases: TGTGCCAGCAGTTTAATTAGGGACGGTGCAATCGGGCCCCAGCATTTT. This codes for CASSLIRDGAIGPQHF.

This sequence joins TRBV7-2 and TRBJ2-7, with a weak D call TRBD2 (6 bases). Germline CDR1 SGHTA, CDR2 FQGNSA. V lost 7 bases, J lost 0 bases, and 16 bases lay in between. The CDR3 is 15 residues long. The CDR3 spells CASTPYGSGSYEQYF. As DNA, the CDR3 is TGTGCCAGCACCCCATACGGGAGCGGCTCCTACGAGCAGTACTTC.

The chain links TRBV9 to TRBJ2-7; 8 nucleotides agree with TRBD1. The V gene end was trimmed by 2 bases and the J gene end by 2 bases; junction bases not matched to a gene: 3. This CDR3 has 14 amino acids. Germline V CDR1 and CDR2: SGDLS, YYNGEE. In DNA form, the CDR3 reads TGTGCCAGCAGCGTGGGGACAGGAGCCTACGAGCAGTACTTC. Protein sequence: CASSVGTGAYEQYF. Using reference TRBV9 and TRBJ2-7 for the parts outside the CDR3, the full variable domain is DSGVTQTPKHLITATGQRVTLRCSPRSGDLSVYWYQQSLDQGLQFLIQYYNGEERAKGNILERFSAQQFPDLHSELNLSSLELGDSALYFCASSVGTGAYEQYFGPGTRLTVT.

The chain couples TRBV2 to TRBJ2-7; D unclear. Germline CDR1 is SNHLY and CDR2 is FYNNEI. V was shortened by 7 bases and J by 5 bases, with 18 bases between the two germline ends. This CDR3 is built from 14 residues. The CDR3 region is CASNTRAGEDEQYF. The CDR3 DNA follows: TGTGCCAGCAACACAAGGGCTGGTGAAGACGAGCAGTACTTC.